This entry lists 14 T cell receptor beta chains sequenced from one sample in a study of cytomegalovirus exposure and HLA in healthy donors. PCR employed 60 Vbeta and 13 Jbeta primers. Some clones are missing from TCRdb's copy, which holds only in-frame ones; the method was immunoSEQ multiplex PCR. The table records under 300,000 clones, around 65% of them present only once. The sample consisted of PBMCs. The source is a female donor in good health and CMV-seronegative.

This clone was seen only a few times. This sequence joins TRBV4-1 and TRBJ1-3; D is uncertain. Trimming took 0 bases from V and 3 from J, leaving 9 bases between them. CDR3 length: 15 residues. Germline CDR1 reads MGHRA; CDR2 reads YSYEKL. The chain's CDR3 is CASSQDPGFGNTIYF. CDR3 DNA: TGCGCCAGCAGCCAAGATCCGGGGTTTGGAAACACCATATATTTT.

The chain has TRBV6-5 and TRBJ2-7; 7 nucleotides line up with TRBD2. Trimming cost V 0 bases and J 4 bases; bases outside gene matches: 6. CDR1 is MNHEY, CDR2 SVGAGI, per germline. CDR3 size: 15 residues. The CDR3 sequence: CASSYSRGGGYEQYF. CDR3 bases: TGTGCCAGCAGTTACTCACGCGGGGGTGGGTACGAGCAGTACTTC.

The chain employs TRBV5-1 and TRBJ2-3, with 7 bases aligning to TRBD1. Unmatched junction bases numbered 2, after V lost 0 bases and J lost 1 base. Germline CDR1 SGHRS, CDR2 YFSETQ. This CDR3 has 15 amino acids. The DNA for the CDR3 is TGCGCCAGCAGCTTGGCGGACAGGCGCACAGATACGCAGTATTTT. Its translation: CASSLADRRTDTQYF.

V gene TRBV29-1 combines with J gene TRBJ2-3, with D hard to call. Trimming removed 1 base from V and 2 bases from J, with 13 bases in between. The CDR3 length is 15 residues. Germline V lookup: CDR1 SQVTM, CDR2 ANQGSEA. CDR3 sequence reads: CSVEGSSPNTDTQYF. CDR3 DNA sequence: TGCAGCGTTGAAGGGTCGAGCCCAAACACAGATACGCAGTATTTT.

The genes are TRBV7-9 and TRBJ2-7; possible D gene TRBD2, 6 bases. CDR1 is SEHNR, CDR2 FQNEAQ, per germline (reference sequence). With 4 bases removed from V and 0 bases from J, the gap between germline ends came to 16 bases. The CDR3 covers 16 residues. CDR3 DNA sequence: TGTGCCAGCAGCTCACTGCTAGCGCCGAGCTCCTACGAGCAGTACTTC. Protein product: CASSSLLAPSSYEQYF.

The chain's CDR3 is CASSNPVNRASNYGYTF. The CDR3 bases are TGTGCCAGCAGCAATCCGGTCAACAGGGCATCTAACTATGGCTACACCTTC. The genes are TRBV11-2 and TRBJ1-2; possibly TRBD1 for D (6 bases). Trimming stripped 5 bases from V and 0 bases from J, with 19 bases between. The length of the CDR3 is 17 residues. Germline loops: CDR1 SGHAT, CDR2 FQNNGV.

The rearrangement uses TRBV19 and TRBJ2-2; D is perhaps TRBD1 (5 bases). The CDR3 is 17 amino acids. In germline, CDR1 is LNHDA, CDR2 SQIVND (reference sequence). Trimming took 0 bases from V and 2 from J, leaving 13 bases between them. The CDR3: CASSIDLWQGNTGELFF. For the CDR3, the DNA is TGTGCCAGTAGTATAGATCTTTGGCAGGGAAACACCGGGGAGCTGTTTTTT. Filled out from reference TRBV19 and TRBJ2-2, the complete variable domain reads DGGITQSPKYLFRKEGQNVTLSCEQNLNHDAMYWYRQDPGQGLRLIYYSQIVNDFQKGDIAEGYSVSREKKESFPLTVTSAQKNPTAFYLCASSIDLWQGNTGELFFGEGSRLTVL.

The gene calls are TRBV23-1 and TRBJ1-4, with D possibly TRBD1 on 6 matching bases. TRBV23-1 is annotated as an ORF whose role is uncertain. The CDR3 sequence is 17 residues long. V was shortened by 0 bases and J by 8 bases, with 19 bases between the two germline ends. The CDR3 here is CASSQSVVGDNYEKLFF. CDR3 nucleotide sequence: TGCGCCAGCAGTCAATCGGTTGTAGGGGACAATTACGAAAAACTGTTTTTT.

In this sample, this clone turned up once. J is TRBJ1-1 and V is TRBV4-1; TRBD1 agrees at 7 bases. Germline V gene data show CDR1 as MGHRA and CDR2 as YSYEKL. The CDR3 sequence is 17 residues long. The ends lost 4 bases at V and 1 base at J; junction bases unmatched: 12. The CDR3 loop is CASSPMPGQPPNTEAFF. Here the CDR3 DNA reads TGCGCCAGCAGCCCGATGCCGGGACAGCCACCGAACACTGAAGCTTTCTTT.

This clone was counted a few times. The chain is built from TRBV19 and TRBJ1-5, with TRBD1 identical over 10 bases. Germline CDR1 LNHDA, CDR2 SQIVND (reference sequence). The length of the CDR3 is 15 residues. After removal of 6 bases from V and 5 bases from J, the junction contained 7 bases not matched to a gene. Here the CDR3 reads CASSLGQGTYQPQHF. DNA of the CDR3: TGTGCCAGTAGCTTGGGACAGGGGACCTATCAGCCCCAGCATTTT.

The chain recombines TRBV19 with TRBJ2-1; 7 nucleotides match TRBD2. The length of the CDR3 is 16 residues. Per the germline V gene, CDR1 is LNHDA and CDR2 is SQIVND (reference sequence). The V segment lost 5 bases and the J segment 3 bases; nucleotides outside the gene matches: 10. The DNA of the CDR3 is TGTGCCAGTAGTCTAAGGGAGGGCAGGGTCTACAATGAGCAGTTCTTC. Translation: CASSLREGRVYNEQFF. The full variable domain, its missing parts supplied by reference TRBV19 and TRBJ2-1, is DGGITQSPKYLFRKEGQNVTLSCEQNLNHDAMYWYRQDPGQGLRLIYYSQIVNDFQKGDIAEGYSVSREKKESFPLTVTSAQKNPTAFYLCASSLREGRVYNEQFFGPGTRLTVL.

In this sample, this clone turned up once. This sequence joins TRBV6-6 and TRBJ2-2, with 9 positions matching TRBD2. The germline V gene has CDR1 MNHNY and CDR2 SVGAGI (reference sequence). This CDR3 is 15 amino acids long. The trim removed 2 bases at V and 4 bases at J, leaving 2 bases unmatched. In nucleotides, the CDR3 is TGTGCCAGCAGTTACGTTAGCGGGAGCACCGGGGAGCTGTTTTTT. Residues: CASSYVSGSTGELFF.

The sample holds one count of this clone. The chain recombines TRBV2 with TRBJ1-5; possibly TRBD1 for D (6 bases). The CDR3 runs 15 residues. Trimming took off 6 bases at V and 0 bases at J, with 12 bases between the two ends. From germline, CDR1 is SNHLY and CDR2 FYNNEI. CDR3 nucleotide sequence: TGTGCCAGCAGAGCGGACAGTTATAGCAATCAGCCCCAGCATTTT. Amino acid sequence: CASRADSYSNQPQHF.

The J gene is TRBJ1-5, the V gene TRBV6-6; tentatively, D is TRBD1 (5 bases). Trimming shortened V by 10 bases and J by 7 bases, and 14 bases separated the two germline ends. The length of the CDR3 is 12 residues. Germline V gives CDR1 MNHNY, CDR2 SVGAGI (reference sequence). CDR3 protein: CATDRGEQPQHF. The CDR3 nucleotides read TGTGCCACCGACCGGGGGGAACAGCCCCAGCATTTT.